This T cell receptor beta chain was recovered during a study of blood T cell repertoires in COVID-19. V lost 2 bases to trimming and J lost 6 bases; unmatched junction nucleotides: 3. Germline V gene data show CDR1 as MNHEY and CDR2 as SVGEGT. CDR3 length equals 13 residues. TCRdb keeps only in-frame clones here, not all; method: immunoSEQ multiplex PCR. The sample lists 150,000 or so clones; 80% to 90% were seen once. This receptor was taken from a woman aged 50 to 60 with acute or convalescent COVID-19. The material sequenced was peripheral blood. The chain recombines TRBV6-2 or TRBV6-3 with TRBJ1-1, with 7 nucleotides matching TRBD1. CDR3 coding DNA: TGTGCCAGCAGTTACCGACAGGGCGCTGAAGCTTTCTTT. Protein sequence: CASSYRQGAEAFF.